These 13 T cell receptor beta chains came from one sample sequenced in a study of molecular identifiers for immune sequencing clone quantification. TCRdb recomputed calls from the PCR reads with MiXCR, one row per CDR3 protein. The sample has some 590,000 distinct CDR3 sequences; 25% are singletons. Specimen: naive CD8+ T cells from blood, with Jurkat cell RNA spiked in. Subset of the sample: FACS-sorted CD8+CD4-CCR7+CD45RA+ naive T cells. The receptors come from a human donor in good health. Some libraries in this study had Jurkat cell RNA spiked in.

J is TRBJ2-2 and V is TRBV6-1; D is ambiguous. CDR3 length: 13 amino acids. Germline V CDR1 and CDR2: MNHNS, SASEGT. V lost 5 bases and J lost 6, with 10 bases in between. This CDR3 is CASSNKNPGELFF. CDR3 sequence (DNA): TGTGCCAGCAGTAACAAAAATCCCGGGGAGCTGTTTTTT.

As regards this clonotype: One end of the junction is discordant with germline, which a read error may explain. The chain uses TRBV12-3 or TRBV12-4 and TRBJ2-2; 7 bases agree with TRBD1. This CDR3 contains 14 residues. The CDR3 coding sequence is TGCGCCAGCAGTCCCGGGACAGAGACCGGGGAGCTGTTTTTT. Translation: CASSPGTETGELFF.

This clonotype was detected only a few times. The V and J genes are TRBV20-1 and TRBJ2-7; D is possibly TRBD2 (6 bases). The V gene's germline CDR1 is DFQATT and CDR2 SNEGSKA (reference sequence). The CDR3 has 15 amino acids. V was cut by 5 bases and J by 6 bases, with 23 bases left in between. CDR3 protein: CSAPEGPAALREQYF. In DNA, the CDR3 is TGCAGTGCTCCGGAGGGCCCGGCCGCCCTCCGCGAGCAGTACTTC.

On this clonotype itself: Its ends do not fully match the called genes, so a read error is possible. The rearrangement uses TRBV5-1 and TRBJ2-7, with TRBD2 identical over 7 bases. CDR1 and CDR2 (germline): SGHRS, YFSETQ. The CDR3 is 14 residues long. The CDR3 loop is CARSSGGGSYEQYF. As DNA, the CDR3 is TGCGCCCGCAGTTCTGGGGGGGGTTCCTACGAGCAGTACTTC.

This clonotype was found a few times. The chain links TRBV5-8 to TRBJ2-4; perhaps TRBD2 as D (5 bases). In germline, CDR1 is SGHTS, CDR2 YDEGEE. This CDR3 contains 14 residues. V lost 2 bases, J lost 5 bases, and 11 bases lay in between. The CDR3 sequence: CASSFGVGENIQYF. In DNA form, the CDR3 reads TGTGCCAGCAGCTTCGGGGTCGGAGAAAACATTCAGTACTTC.

In its sample, this clonotype was seen many times. The V call is TRBV2, the J call TRBJ1-1; D remains unclear. V was clipped by 8 bases and J by 1 base, with 8 bases between them. This CDR3 is 12 amino acids long. Germline V gives CDR1 SNHLY, CDR2 FYNNEI. The CDR3, as DNA: TGTGCCAGCGAAGGAGAGAACACTGAAGCTTTCTTT. Amino acid sequence: CASEGENTEAFF. Looking up the rest from reference TRBV2 and TRBJ1-1 gives the full variable domain: EPEVTQTPSHQVTQMGQEVILRCVPISNHLYFYWYRQILGQKVEFLVSFYNNEISEKSEIFDDQFSVERPDGSNFTLKIRSTKLEDSAMYFCASEGENTEAFFGQGTRLTVV.

This chain joins TRBV28 and TRBJ2-7, with 7 nucleotides matching TRBD1. The CDR3 has 14 amino acids. Trimming took 3 bases from V and 3 from J; bases not matched to a gene: 5. Germline CDR1 MDHEN, CDR2 SYDVKM. Here the CDR3 DNA reads TGTGCCAGCAGTTTCGACAGACAGGGCTACGAGCAGTACTTC. Translated, it gives CASSFDRQGYEQYF.

The rearrangement uses TRBV12-3 or TRBV12-4 and TRBJ2-5; D is ambiguous. The ends were cut back, 6 bases at V and 2 bases at J, with 13 bases in the middle. The CDR3 is 14 residues long. The CDR3 loop reads CASSPTPKQETQYF. CDR3 in DNA: TGTGCCAGCAGCCCCACACCAAAGCAAGAGACCCAGTACTTC.

Worth noting for this clonotype: This may be a read error, as it is one base from a much larger clone. The chain joins TRBV7-6 to TRBJ2-7, with D possibly matching TRBD2 (5 bases). This CDR3 contains 13 residues. Germline V CDR1 and CDR2: SGHVS, FNYEAQ. The V end was cut by 6 bases, the J end by 7 bases, with 16 bases between. The CDR3 sequence is CASRLGGSNEQYF. The CDR3 nucleotides read TGTGCCAGCAGACTTGGAGGAAGCAATGAGCAGTACTTC.

This chain links TRBV14 with TRBJ2-5, with 8 bases lining up with TRBD2. This CDR3 has 17 amino acids. V shed 2 bases, J shed 1 base, and the junction held 9 bases outside the gene matches. CDR1 and CDR2 from the germline V gene are SGHDN and FVKESK. CDR3 in amino acids: CASSQSPLAGTQETQYF. As DNA, the CDR3 is TGTGCCAGCAGCCAAAGCCCCCTAGCGGGTACCCAAGAGACCCAGTACTTC.

The rearrangement joins TRBV4-3 to TRBJ1-1; D gene unclear. CDR1 is LGHNA and CDR2 is YSLEER in the germline V gene. CDR3 length: 14 residues. Trimming stripped 2 bases from V and 1 base from J, with 8 bases between. CDR3: CASSQSRPNTEAFF. The CDR3 nucleotides read TGCGCCAGCAGCCAATCTCGACCGAACACTGAAGCTTTCTTT.

Comment on this clonotype: A much larger clonotype is one base distant, so this may be a read error. V and J are TRBV28 and TRBJ1-2; possible D gene TRBD1, 5 bases. Germline assignment: CDR1 MDHEN and CDR2 SYDVKM. This CDR3 has 17 amino acids. Between the trimmed V and J ends, which lost 5 bases and 0 bases, there was a span of 19 bases. The CDR3 is CASSSFRRDGANYGYTF. The CDR3 nucleotides read TGTGCCAGCAGTAGTTTCCGCCGGGACGGAGCTAACTATGGCTACACCTTC.

The chain is built from TRBV6-4 and TRBJ2-3, with 9 bases matching TRBD2. After removal of 8 bases from V and 4 bases from J, the junction contained 10 bases not matched to a gene. The CDR3 runs to 15 residues. The germline V gene encodes CDR1 MRHNA and CDR2 SNTAGT. The CDR3 region is CASQEVAGAPDTQYF. CDR3 coding DNA: TGTGCCAGCCAGGAGGTAGCGGGGGCCCCAGATACGCAGTATTTT.